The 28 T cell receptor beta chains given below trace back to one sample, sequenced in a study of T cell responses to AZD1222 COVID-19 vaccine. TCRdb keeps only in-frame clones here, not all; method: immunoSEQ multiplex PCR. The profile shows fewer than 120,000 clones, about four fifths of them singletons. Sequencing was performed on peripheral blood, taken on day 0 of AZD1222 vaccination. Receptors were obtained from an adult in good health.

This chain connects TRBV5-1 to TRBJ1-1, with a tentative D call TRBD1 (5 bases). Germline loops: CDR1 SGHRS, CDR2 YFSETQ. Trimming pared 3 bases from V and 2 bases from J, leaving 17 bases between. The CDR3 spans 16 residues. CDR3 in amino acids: CASSSSLGGVNTEAFF. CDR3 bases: TGCGCCAGCAGCTCGAGCCTCGGAGGGGTTAACACTGAAGCTTTCTTT.

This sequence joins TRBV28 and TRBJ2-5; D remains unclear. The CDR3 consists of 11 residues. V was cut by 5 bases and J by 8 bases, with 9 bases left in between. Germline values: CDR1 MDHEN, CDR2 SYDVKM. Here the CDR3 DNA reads TGTGCCAGCAGTCCTACCCGCACCCAGTACTTC. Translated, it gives CASSPTRTQYF.

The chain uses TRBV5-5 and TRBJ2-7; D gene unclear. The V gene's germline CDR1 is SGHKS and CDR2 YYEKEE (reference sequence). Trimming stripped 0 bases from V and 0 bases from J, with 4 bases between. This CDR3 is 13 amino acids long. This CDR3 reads CASSLGSSYEQYF. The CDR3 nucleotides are TGTGCCAGCAGCTTGGGGAGCTCCTACGAGCAGTACTTC.

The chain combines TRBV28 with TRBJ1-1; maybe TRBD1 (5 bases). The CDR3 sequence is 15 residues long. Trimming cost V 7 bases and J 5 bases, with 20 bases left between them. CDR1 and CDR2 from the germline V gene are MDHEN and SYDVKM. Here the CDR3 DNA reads TGTGCCAGCAAGGAAGGCACCGGGACCCGAACTGAAGCTTTCTTT. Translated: CASKEGTGTRTEAFF.

CDR3 nucleotides: TGTGCCTGGAGTGTAGGGACAGGAAACACCATATATTTT. Translating gives CAWSVGTGNTIYF. This sequence joins TRBV30 and TRBJ1-3, with a tentative D call TRBD1 (6 bases). The CDR3 covers 13 residues. V was trimmed by 0 bases and J by 4 bases, leaving 7 bases between them. CDR1 GTSNPN and CDR2 SVGIG come from the germline V gene (reference sequence).

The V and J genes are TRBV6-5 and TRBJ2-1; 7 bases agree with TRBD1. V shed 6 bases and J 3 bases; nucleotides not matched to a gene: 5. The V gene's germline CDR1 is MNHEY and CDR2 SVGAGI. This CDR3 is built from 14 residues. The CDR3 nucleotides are TGTGCCAGCAGGCCGGGACAGCTCTACAATGAGCAGTTCTTC. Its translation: CASRPGQLYNEQFF.

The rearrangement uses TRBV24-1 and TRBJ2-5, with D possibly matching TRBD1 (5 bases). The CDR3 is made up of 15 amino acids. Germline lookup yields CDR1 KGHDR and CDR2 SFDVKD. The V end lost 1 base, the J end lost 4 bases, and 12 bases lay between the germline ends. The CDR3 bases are TGTGCCACCAGTGATTTTGCAGGGTCCTCAGAGACCCAGTACTTC. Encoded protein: CATSDFAGSSETQYF.

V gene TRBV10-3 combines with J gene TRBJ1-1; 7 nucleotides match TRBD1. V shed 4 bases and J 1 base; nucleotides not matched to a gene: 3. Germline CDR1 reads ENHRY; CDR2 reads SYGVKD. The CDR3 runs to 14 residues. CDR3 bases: TGTGCCATCAGTGGAGAGGGGGCGAACACTGAAGCTTTCTTT. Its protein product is CAISGEGANTEAFF.

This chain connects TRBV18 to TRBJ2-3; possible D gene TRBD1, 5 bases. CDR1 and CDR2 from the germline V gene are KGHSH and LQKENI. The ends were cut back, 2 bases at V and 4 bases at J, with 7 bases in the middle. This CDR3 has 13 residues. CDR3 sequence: CASSPGHSDTQYF. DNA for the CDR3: TGTGCCAGCTCACCAGGACATTCAGATACGCAGTATTTT.

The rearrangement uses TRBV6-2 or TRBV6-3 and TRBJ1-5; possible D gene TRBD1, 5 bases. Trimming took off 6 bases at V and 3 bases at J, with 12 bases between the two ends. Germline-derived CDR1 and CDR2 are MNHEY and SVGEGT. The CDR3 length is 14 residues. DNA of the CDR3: TGTGCCAGCAGCGTACAGGCGTACAATCAGCCCCAGCATTTT. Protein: CASSVQAYNQPQHF.

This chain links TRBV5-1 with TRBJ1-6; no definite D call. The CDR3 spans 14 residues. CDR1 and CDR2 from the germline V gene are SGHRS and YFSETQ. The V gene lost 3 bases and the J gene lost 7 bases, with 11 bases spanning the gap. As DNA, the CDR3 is TGCGCCAGCAGCTCCGAAAGGATGAATTCACCCCTCCACTTT. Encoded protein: CASSSERMNSPLHF.

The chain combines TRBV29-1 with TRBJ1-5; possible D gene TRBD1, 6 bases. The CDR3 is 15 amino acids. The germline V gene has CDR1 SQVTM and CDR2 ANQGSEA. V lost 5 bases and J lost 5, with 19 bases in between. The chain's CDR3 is CSVKNGGRGHQPQHF. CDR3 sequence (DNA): TGCAGCGTTAAAAATGGTGGCAGGGGCCATCAGCCCCAGCATTTT.

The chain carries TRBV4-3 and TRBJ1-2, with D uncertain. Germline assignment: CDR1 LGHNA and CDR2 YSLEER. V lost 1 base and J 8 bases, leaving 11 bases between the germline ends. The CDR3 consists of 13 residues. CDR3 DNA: TGCGCCAGCAGCCAAGGGGTGCAACGGGGCTACACCTTC. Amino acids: CASSQGVQRGYTF.

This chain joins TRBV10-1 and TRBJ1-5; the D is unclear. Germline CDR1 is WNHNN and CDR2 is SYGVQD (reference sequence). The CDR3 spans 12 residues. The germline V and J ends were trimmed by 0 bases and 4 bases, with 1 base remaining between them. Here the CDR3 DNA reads TGCGCCAGCAGTGAGTCGAATCAGCCCCAGCATTTT. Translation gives CASSESNQPQHF.

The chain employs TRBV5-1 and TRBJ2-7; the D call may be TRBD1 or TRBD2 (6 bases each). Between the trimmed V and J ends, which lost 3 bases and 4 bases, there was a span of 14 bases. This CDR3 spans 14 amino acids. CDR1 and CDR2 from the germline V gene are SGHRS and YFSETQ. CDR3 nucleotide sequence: TGCGCCAGCAGCTCCGGGAGAGGGGGGTACGAGCAGTACTTC. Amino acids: CASSSGRGGYEQYF.

CDR3 sequence (DNA): TGTGCCAGCAGCTTGGATCGGGGGGCGGGTACCGGGGAGCTGTTTTTT. Protein: CASSLDRGAGTGELFF. The V and J genes are TRBV5-4 and TRBJ2-2; the D gene is possibly TRBD2 (7 bases). Germline CDR1 and CDR2: SGHNT and YYREEE (reference sequence). Trimming removed 0 bases at V and 5 bases at J, with 14 bases between. The CDR3 contains 16 residues.

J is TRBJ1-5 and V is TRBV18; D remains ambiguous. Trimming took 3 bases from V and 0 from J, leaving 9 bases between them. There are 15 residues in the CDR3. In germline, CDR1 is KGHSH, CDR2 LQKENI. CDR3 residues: CASSPTKVSNQPQHF. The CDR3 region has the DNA TGTGCCAGCTCACCGACAAAAGTTAGCAATCAGCCCCAGCATTTT.

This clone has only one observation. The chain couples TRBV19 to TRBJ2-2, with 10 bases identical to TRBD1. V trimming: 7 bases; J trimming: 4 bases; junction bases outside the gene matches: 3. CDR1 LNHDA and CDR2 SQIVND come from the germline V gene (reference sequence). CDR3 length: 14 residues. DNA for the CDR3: TGTGCCAGTACGGGACAGGGGTCCACCGGGGAGCTGTTTTTT. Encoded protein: CASTGQGSTGELFF.

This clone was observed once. The CDR3 DNA is TGTGCCAGCAGTTACTCCGGACAGGGGAGGGGCGGGGAGCTGTTTTTT. As protein: CASSYSGQGRGGELFF. The chain uses TRBV6-5 and TRBJ2-2; 9 bases agree with TRBD1. The V segment lost 0 bases and the J segment 7 bases; nucleotides outside the gene matches: 6. Germline assignment: CDR1 MNHEY and CDR2 SVGAGI. The CDR3 covers 16 residues.

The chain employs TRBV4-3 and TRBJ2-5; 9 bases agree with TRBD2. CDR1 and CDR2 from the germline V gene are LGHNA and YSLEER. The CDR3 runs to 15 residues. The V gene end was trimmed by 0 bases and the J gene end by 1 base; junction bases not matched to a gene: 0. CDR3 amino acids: CASSQERGGQETQYF. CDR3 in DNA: TGCGCCAGCAGCCAAGAGCGGGGGGGCCAAGAGACCCAGTACTTC.

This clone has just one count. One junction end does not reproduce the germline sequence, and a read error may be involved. Written as DNA, the CDR3 is TGTGCCAGCTCATCGGGACAGGGCAAGCAGCCCCAGCATTTT. Translation: CASSSGQGKQPQHF. This sequence joins TRBV18 and TRBJ1-5; 9 bases are shared with TRBD1. The CDR3 is made up of 14 amino acids. Germline CDR1 is KGHSH and CDR2 is LQKENI.

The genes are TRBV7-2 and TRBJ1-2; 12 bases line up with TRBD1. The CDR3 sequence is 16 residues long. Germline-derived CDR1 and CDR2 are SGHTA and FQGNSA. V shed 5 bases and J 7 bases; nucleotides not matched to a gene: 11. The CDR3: CASSASTGTGGVGYTF. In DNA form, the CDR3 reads TGTGCCAGCAGCGCGTCCACCGGGACAGGGGGCGTTGGCTACACCTTC.

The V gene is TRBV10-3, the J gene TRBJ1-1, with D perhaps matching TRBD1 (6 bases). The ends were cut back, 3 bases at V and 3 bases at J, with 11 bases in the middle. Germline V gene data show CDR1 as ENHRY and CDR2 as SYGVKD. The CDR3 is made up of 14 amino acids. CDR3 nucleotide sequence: TGTGCCATCAGTGATGTCAGGGGCTACACTGAAGCTTTCTTT. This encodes CAISDVRGYTEAFF.

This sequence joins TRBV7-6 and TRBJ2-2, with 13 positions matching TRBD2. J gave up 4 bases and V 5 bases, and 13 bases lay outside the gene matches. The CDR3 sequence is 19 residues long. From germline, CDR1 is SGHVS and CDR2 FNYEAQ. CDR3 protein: CASSPRTSGSSSFTGELFF. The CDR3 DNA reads TGTGCCAGCAGCCCGAGGACTAGCGGGAGTAGTTCTTTCACCGGGGAGCTGTTTTTT.

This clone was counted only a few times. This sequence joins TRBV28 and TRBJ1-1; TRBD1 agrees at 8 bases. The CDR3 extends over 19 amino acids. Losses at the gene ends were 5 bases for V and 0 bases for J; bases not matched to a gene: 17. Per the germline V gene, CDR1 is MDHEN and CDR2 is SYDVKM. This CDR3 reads CASSPWLTGQGFMNTEAFF. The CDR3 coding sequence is TGTGCCAGCAGTCCTTGGCTTACCGGACAGGGATTCATGAACACTGAAGCTTTCTTT.

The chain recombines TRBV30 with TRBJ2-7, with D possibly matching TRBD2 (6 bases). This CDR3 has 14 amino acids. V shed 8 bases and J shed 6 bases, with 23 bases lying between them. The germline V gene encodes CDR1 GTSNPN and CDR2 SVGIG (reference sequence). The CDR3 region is CAAADSGSLGEQYF. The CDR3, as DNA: TGTGCCGCCGCTGATAGCGGCTCCCTTGGCGAGCAGTACTTC.

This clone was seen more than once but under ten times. The CDR3, as DNA: TGTGCCAGCAGCGGAGGTATGGGCGGGGAAATTTCCCCCATAGGGACGCAGTATTTT. It encodes CASSGGMGGEISPIGTQYF. The V and J genes are TRBV7-2 and TRBJ2-3, with D possibly being TRBD2 (6 bases). The germline gives CDR1 SGHTA, CDR2 FQGNSA. The CDR3 is made up of 19 amino acids. The V gene lost 5 bases and the J gene lost 9 bases, with 33 bases spanning the gap.

CDR3 sequence: CASSPPRQGANTEAFF. The CDR3 DNA reads TGTGCCAGCAGTCCGCCACGACAGGGGGCGAACACTGAAGCTTTCTTT. The rearrangement joins TRBV28 to TRBJ1-1; TRBD1 aligns across 10 bases. The V gene's germline CDR1 is MDHEN and CDR2 SYDVKM. The CDR3 has 16 amino acids. The V segment lost 5 bases and the J segment 1 base; nucleotides outside the gene matches: 7. Complete variable domain (other parts from reference TRBV28 and TRBJ1-1): DVKVTQSSRYLVKRTGEKVFLECVQDMDHENMFWYRQDPGLGLRLIYFSYDVKMKEKGDIPEGYSVSREKKERFSLILESASTNQTSMYLCASSPPRQGANTEAFFGQGTRLTVV.